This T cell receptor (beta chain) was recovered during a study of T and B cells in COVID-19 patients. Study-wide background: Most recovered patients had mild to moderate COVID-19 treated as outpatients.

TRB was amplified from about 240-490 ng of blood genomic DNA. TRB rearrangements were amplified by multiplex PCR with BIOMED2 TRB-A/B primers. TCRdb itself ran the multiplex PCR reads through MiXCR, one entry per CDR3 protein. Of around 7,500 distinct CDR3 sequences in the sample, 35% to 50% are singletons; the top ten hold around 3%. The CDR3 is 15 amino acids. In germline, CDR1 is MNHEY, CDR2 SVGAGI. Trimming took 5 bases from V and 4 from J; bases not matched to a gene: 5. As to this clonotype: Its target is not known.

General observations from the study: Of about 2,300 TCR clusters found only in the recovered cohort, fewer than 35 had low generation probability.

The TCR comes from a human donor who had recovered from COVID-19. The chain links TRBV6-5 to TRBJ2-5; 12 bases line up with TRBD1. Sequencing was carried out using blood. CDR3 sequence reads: CASSVGDRGRETQYF. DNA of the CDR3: TGTGCCAGCAGTGTTGGGGACAGGGGGCGAGAGACCCAGTACTTC.